Listed below are T cell receptor beta chains from one sample, sequenced in a study of blood T cell repertoires in COVID-19. Measured with immunoSEQ multiplex PCR; TCRdb has only the in-frame clones, and not every one. Counted here are under 130,000 clones, around nine tenths occurring once; the ten biggest clones make up 15% to 20%. What was sequenced was peripheral blood. The receptors stem from a woman older than 75 in a cohort sampled during active COVID-19. Both conserved end residues are part of each CDR3. D genes are given only for firm matches. Clone size, where shown, is once, few, many, or a class for clones that have expanded.

abundance	j_gene	v_gene	d_gene	CDR3nt	CDR3aa
-	TRBJ2-1	TRBV11-3	-	TGTGCCAGCAGCTTATCAGGCGGGGGCCCATACAATGAGCAGTTCTTC	CASSLSGGGPYNEQFF
-	TRBJ1-5	TRBV4-1	-	TGCGCCAGCAGCCAAGATCTAGGGGATCAGCCCCAGCATTTT	CASSQDLGDQPQHF
-	TRBJ1-1	TRBV15	-	TGTGCCACCAGCAGAGATCGGGACATTGGGACTTTCTTT	CATSRDRDIGTFF
-	TRBJ1-1	TRBV5-1	TRBD1	TGCGCCAGCAGCTTGGAGACAGGGTTGGGAACTGAAGCTTTCTTT	CASSLETGLGTEAFF
-	TRBJ1-3	TRBV19	-	TGTGCCAGTATCCCCCTAGGGGTTGGAAACACCATATATTTT	CASIPLGVGNTIYF
once	TRBJ1-5	TRBV29-1	-	TGCAGCGTTGCCCCCGGACTGGGGAATCAGCCCCAGCATTTT	CSVAPGLGNQPQHF
-	TRBJ2-7	TRBV29-1	-	TGCAGCGCCGTAGGGGGAAGGGGGGGCGAGCAGTACTTC	CSAVGGRGGEQYF
-	TRBJ2-4	TRBV21-1	-	TGTGCCAGCAGCAATAGGACTAGTCTTCCCAAAAACATTCAGTACTTC	CASSNRTSLPKNIQYF
-	TRBJ1-4	TRBV7-2	-	TGTGCCAGCAGCTTAGCAGAGGCCACAGGTTCCAAACTGTTTTTT	CASSLAEATGSKLFF
-	TRBJ1-1	TRBV28	TRBD1	TGTGCCAGCAGTCGGACAGGGTATGAAGCTTTCTTT	CASSRTGYEAFF
-	TRBJ1-3	TRBV19	TRBD1	TGTGCCAGTAGTGCAAAGCCGACAGGGGGCGCCTTCTCTGGAAACACCATATATTTT	CASSAKPTGGAFSGNTIYF
few	TRBJ1-2	TRBV4-2	TRBD1	TGTGCCAGCAGCCAAGACTCCGGGACAGGGGGAATCCGGGTTACGAGGGACTATGGCTACACCTTC	CASSQDSGTGGIRVTRDYGYTF
-	TRBJ1-5	TRBV19	-	TGTGCCACCCGATCGGGGGGAAGCAATCAGCCCCAGCATTTT	CATRSGGSNQPQHF
-	TRBJ2-7	TRBV21-1	-	TGTGCCAGCAGCAAACCCCGACAGGTATCCTACGAGCAGTACTTC	CASSKPRQVSYEQYF
-	TRBJ1-3	TRBV12-5	-	TGTGCTAGTGGTTTTATCCCCTCCTCCGGAAACACCATATATTTT	CASGFIPSSGNTIYF
-	TRBJ2-2	TRBV23-1	TRBD1	TGCGCCAGCAGTCAATCGGACCCTATTCGGGACAGGGGGCTTAACGGGGAGCTGTTTTTT	CASSQSDPIRDRGLNGELFF
-	TRBJ2-5	TRBV7-9	TRBD1	TGTGCCAGCAGCTCTGGGACAGGGGGAGAGACCCAGTACTTC	CASSSGTGGETQYF
-	TRBJ1-2	TRBV19	-	TGTGCCAGTAGATCCGGGACAACGTATGGCTACACCTTC	CASRSGTTYGYTF
-	TRBJ2-5	TRBV6-5	-	TGTGCCAGCGTAGTGCTAGCTCGGGAGACCCAGTACTTC	CASVVLARETQYF
-	TRBJ1-5	TRBV28	-	TGTGCCAGCAGTTACGACTTAAAACAGGGTCTGACGAATCAGCCCCAGCATTTT	CASSYDLKQGLTNQPQHF
-	TRBJ1-1	TRBV4-2	-	TGTGCCAGCAGCCCCCGGGACACTAAGTCGGGCACTGAAGCTTTCTTT	CASSPRDTKSGTEAFF
-	TRBJ2-1	TRBV5-1	-	TGCGCCAGCAGCTTGGCCGGACTTGCCAATGAGCAGTTCTTC	CASSLAGLANEQFF
-	TRBJ2-1	TRBV10-1	-	TGCGCCAGCTCCCAATCGGGGGTCGGTGAGCAGTTCTTC	CASSQSGVGEQFF
-	TRBJ1-2	TRBV3-1/TRBV3-2	-	TGTGCCAGCAGCCAAGAAGGCGCAGGGGTAGGTGGCTACACCTTC	CASSQEGAGVGGYTF
-	TRBJ1-6	TRBV6-6	TRBD1	TGTGCCAGCAGCCAGACAGGGAATAATTCACCCCTCCACTTT	CASSQTGNNSPLHF
-	TRBJ1-6	TRBV3-1/TRBV3-2	TRBD1	TGTGCCAGCAGCCCCGGGACAGGGCTTGATTCACCCCTCCACTTT	CASSPGTGLDSPLHF
-	TRBJ2-3	TRBV2	TRBD2	TGTGCCAGCAGTCCACCGGGACTAGCGGGAGTCGTAGATACGCAGTATTTT	CASSPPGLAGVVDTQYF
-	TRBJ2-1	TRBV5-1	-	TGCGCCAGCAGAAGTGACGGGACTTCATACAATGAGCAGTTCTTC	CASRSDGTSYNEQFF
-	TRBJ2-7	TRBV18	-	TGTGCCAGCTCTGTTGGCGGGGATAGCTCCTACGAGCAGTACTTC	CASSVGGDSSYEQYF
-	TRBJ2-2	TRBV5-1	TRBD2	TGCGCCAGCAGCTTGGACGGGAGGGGCGGGGAGCTGTTTTTT	CASSLDGRGGELFF
-	TRBJ2-7	TRBV5-1	-	TGCGCCAGCAGCTCAGAACAGACGGAGCAGTACTTC	CASSSEQTEQYF